Included here is one T cell receptor (beta chain) sequence, with context. This sample was taken from a study of early T cells in non-severe SARS-CoV-2 infection. TCRdb analysed the 5' RACE reads with MiXCR anew, one entry per CDR3 protein. Among about 70,000 distinct CDR3 sequences listed, less than 5.5% were seen once. This CDR3 has 15 residues. The ends lost 3 bases at V and 2 bases at J; junction bases unmatched: 4. The sequence was collected from an adult who was a healthcare worker with PCR-confirmed SARS-CoV-2 infection or an uninfected control (not recorded which). The sample here was whole blood, taken at baseline. This sequence joins TRBV12-3 or TRBV12-4 and TRBJ2-7, with 10 bases identical to TRBD2. The CDR3 protein is CASSFRTSGPYEQYF. The DNA for the CDR3 is TGTGCCAGCAGTTTTAGGACTAGCGGTCCCTACGAGCAGTACTTC.